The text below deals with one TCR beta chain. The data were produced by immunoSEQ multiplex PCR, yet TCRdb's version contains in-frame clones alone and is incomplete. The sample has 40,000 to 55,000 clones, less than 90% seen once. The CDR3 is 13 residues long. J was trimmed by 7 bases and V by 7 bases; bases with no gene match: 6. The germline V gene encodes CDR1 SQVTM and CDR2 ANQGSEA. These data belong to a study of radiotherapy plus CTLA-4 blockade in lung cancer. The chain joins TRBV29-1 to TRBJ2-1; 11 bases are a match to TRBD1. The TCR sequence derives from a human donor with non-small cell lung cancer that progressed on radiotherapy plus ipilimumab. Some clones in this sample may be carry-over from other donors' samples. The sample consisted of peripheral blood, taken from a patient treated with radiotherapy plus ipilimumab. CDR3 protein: CSAGTGGWNEQFF. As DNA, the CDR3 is TGCAGCGCCGGGACAGGGGGGTGGAATGAGCAGTTCTTC.